This paragraph reports one TCR beta chain. Germline lookup yields CDR1 MNHNS and CDR2 SASEGT. J was trimmed by 4 bases and V by 2 bases; bases with no gene match: 6. The CDR3 has 15 residues. Only in-frame clones appear in the TCRdb table, and some are missing; sequencing was by immunoSEQ multiplex PCR. The table includes approximately 2,000,000 clones, over 85% detected once. This entry is derived from a study of shared clonotypes between healthy human individuals. Overall study context: Per-donor plates numbered three CD4 naive, three CD4 memory, two CD8 naive and one CD8 memory.

The naive CD8 subset, CD45RO-negative cells positively selected for CCR7, excluded terminally differentiated effector memory CD45RA+ cells. Sequenced material: naive CD8+ T cells from PBMCs. V gene TRBV6-1 combines with J gene TRBJ2-3; TRBD2 aligns across 7 bases. The TCR sequence derives from a man aged 18 to 29 in good health. Some clones in this sample may be carry-over from other donors' samples. This CDR3 is CASSERAGVADTQYF. Here the CDR3 DNA reads TGTGCCAGCAGTGAACGGGCGGGAGTTGCAGATACGCAGTATTTT.